The 31 T cell receptor beta chains below come from one sample, sequenced in a study of OX40 agonist ivuxolimab in advanced cancers. The protocol was immunoSEQ multiplex PCR, while the TCRdb copy is restricted to in-frame clones and leaves out a portion. In the table there are roughly 20,000 clones, 80% to 90% of which are singletons. Here the sequenced sample was CD4+ or CD8+ T cells sorted from blood, taken in a trial of the OX40 agonist ivuxolimab. The receptors stem from an adult with an advanced solid tumor such as melanoma, head and neck, liver or kidney cancer.

This rearrangement joins TRBV2 to TRBJ1-5, with D possibly matching TRBD1 (5 bases). The V end was cut by 4 bases, the J end by 3 bases, with 10 bases between. The CDR3 runs to 14 residues. The germline gives CDR1 SNHLY, CDR2 FYNNEI. In nucleotides, the CDR3 is TGTGCCAGCAGTGCCCGGGACCCCAATCAGCCCCAGCATTTT. Amino acid sequence: CASSARDPNQPQHF.

The chain carries TRBV7-8 and TRBJ2-2; 7 bases align to TRBD1. CDR1 and CDR2 (germline): SGHVS, FQNEAQ. The CDR3 is 15 amino acids. V was clipped by 6 bases and J by 4 bases; unmatched bases: 8. Here the CDR3 DNA reads TGTGCCAGCAGGCAGGGGGTTCCGGGCACCGGGGAGCTGTTTTTT. The encoded protein is CASRQGVPGTGELFF. Full variable domain (rest looked up from reference TRBV7-8 and TRBJ2-2): GAGVSQSPRYKVAKRGQDVALRCDPISGHVSLFWYQQALGQGPEFLTYFQNEAQLDKSGLPSDRFFAERPEGSVSTLKIQRTQQEDSAVYLCASRQGVPGTGELFFGEGSRLTVL.

The chain couples TRBV4-1 to TRBJ1-3; maybe TRBD1 (5 bases). From germline, CDR1 is MGHRA and CDR2 YSYEKL. Trimming stripped 0 bases from V and 4 bases from J, with 13 bases between. The CDR3 contains 16 residues. Here the CDR3 DNA reads TGCGCCAGCAGCCAAGATCTAATAGGGGCGGGAAACACCATATATTTT. Encoded protein: CASSQDLIGAGNTIYF.

The chain links TRBV7-8 to TRBJ1-5, with 7 bases matching TRBD1. Losses at the gene ends were 5 bases for V and 0 bases for J; bases not matched to a gene: 4. From germline, CDR1 is SGHVS and CDR2 FQNEAQ. This CDR3 region has 15 residues. The CDR3 reads CASSLGTDSNQPQHF. The CDR3, as DNA: TGTGCCAGCAGCCTTGGGACAGATAGCAATCAGCCCCAGCATTTT.

This clone is categorized as medium-sized. This sequence joins TRBV19 and TRBJ1-2, with D perhaps TRBD1 (5 bases). The CDR3 contains 16 residues. Trimming left V 5 bases short and J 6 bases short, with 22 bases between. In germline, CDR1 is LNHDA, CDR2 SQIVND (reference sequence). The CDR3 coding sequence is TGTGCCAGTAGTGCCAGGGACCCTTTATCACTCCATGGCTACACCTTC. Amino acid sequence: CASSARDPLSLHGYTF.

CDR3 amino acids: CASSKVPHSGYHGYTF. The DNA of the CDR3 is TGTGCCAGCAGCAAAGTACCCCACAGTGGTTATCATGGCTACACCTTC. The V gene is TRBV21-1, the J gene TRBJ1-2; the table's D call, TRBD1, has no DNA check behind it. TRBV21-1 is flagged as a pseudogene. This CDR3 has 16 residues.

This clone was seen just once. The chain employs TRBV6-6 and TRBJ1-5; 7 bases are a match to TRBD1. V trimming: 0 bases; J trimming: 6 bases; junction bases outside the gene matches: 5. The length of the CDR3 is 15 residues. CDR1 is MNHNY and CDR2 is SVGAGI in the germline V gene (reference sequence). In DNA, the CDR3 is TGTGCCAGCAGTTACTCCGGACAGGTTGGTCAGCCCCAGCATTTT. This sequence encodes CASSYSGQVGQPQHF.

This clone was picked up a small number of times. V and J are TRBV6-5 and TRBJ1-6; no clear D gene. Germline V CDR1 and CDR2: MNHEY, SVGAGI. The V end was cut by 0 bases, the J end by 10 bases, with 7 bases between. CDR3 size: 13 residues. As DNA, the CDR3 is TGTGCCAGCAGTTACTCGCTCGGGTCACCCCTCCACTTT. Protein product: CASSYSLGSPLHF.

V gene TRBV5-1 combines with J gene TRBJ2-7; TRBD1 aligns across 8 bases. CDR3 length: 13 amino acids. Trimming took 1 base from V and 3 from J; bases not matched to a gene: 0. Germline-derived CDR1 and CDR2 are SGHRS and YFSETQ. CDR3 protein: CASSLTGGYEQYF. Here the CDR3 DNA reads TGCGCCAGCAGCTTGACAGGGGGCTACGAGCAGTACTTC.

This chain connects TRBV10-3 to TRBJ1-1; weak D call: TRBD1 (6 bases). This CDR3 is built from 14 residues. CDR1 ENHRY and CDR2 SYGVKD come from the germline V gene. The V and J ends lost 4 bases and 3 bases respectively, with 12 bases between them. CDR3 nucleotide sequence: TGTGCCATCAGTGTAAGGGGGTCGGACACTGAAGCTTTCTTT. Amino acid sequence: CAISVRGSDTEAFF.

The V gene is TRBV7-9, the J gene TRBJ2-4, with D tentatively TRBD2 (7 bases). Trimming stripped 5 bases from V and 0 bases from J, with 14 bases between. This CDR3 comprises 16 residues. Germline V gene lookup returns CDR1 SEHNR and CDR2 FQNEAQ (reference sequence). The CDR3 bases are TGTGCCAGCAGCCGGGGAGGGGGGCCAGCCAAAAACATTCAGTACTTC. Translating it yields CASSRGGGPAKNIQYF.

The rearrangement uses TRBV29-1 and TRBJ2-7; the D gene is possibly TRBD2 (6 bases). This CDR3 region has 14 residues. The germline V gene encodes CDR1 SQVTM and CDR2 ANQGSEA. Between the trimmed V and J ends, which lost 3 bases and 3 bases, there was a span of 15 bases. CDR3 residues: CSVETEAGYYEQYF. The CDR3 DNA follows: TGCAGCGTTGAGACCGAGGCGGGATACTACGAGCAGTACTTC.

A few counts support this clone. The V call is TRBV9, the J call TRBJ1-6; unclear D gene. The V gene lost 3 bases and the J gene lost 9 bases, with 19 bases spanning the gap. The CDR3 spans 16 residues. Per germline, CDR1 SGDLS and CDR2 YYNGEE. CDR3 loop: CASSDVGSDWSSPLHF. The CDR3 DNA is TGTGCCAGCAGCGACGTAGGGAGCGACTGGAGTTCACCCCTCCACTTT.

This clone was counted a few times. A junction end diverges from the germline sequence, so it may reflect a read error. The chain couples TRBV2 to TRBJ2-5; D is perhaps TRBD1 (6 bases). The CDR3 is 18 residues long. The germline V gene has CDR1 SNHLY and CDR2 FYNNEI. Written as DNA, the CDR3 is TGTGCCAGCAGTGACCCCCAACAGGGAAGGACTCCCCAAGAGATCCAGTACTTC. Residues: CASSDPQQGRTPQEIQYF.

V gene TRBV4-1 combines with J gene TRBJ2-7; the match to TRBD1 covers 7 bases. The CDR3 covers 14 residues. Germline V gives CDR1 MGHRA, CDR2 YSYEKL. Trimming cost V 5 bases and J 2 bases; bases outside gene matches: 6. For the CDR3, the DNA is TGCGCCAGCAGCGCCCGGGACAGAACCTACGAGCAGTACTTC. Encoded protein: CASSARDRTYEQYF.

The genes are TRBV7-9 and TRBJ1-1, with TRBD1 as a possible D gene (6 bases). This CDR3 comprises 17 residues. The germline CDR1 and CDR2 sequences are SEHNR and FQNEAQ (reference sequence). V lost 5 bases, J lost 1 base, and 20 bases lay in between. CDR3 sequence (DNA): TGTGCCAGCAGCGCACACAGGGCTATCATGGGGAACACTGAAGCTTTCTTT. Amino acids: CASSAHRAIMGNTEAFF. Combining the CDR3 with reference TRBV7-9 and TRBJ1-1 gives the whole variable domain DTGVSQNPRHKITKRGQNVTFRCDPISEHNRLYWYRQTLGQGPEFLTYFQNEAQLEKSRLLSDRFSAERPKGSFSTLEIQRTEQGDSAMYLCASSAHRAIMGNTEAFFGQGTRLTVV.

The gene calls are TRBV4-1 and TRBJ2-4; D may correspond to TRBD1 or TRBD2 (6 bases each). There are 16 residues in the CDR3. The V gene lost 0 bases and the J gene lost 7 bases, with 16 bases spanning the gap. The germline gives CDR1 MGHRA, CDR2 YSYEKL. CDR3: CASSQEPLSGANIQYF. DNA of the CDR3: TGCGCCAGCAGCCAAGAACCGTTGTCGGGGGCTAACATTCAGTACTTC.

The rearrangement uses TRBV11-1 and TRBJ2-3; 10 nucleotides match TRBD1. CDR1 and CDR2 (germline): SGHAT, FQDESV (reference sequence). V shed 4 bases, J shed 5 bases, and the junction held 12 bases outside the gene matches. The CDR3 totals 17 residues. The CDR3 spells CASSSYQGQGREDTQYF. DNA of the CDR3: TGTGCCAGCAGCTCATACCAGGGACAGGGGCGAGAAGATACGCAGTATTTT.

The chain is built from TRBV6-1 and TRBJ2-2, with TRBD1 matching over 7 bases. The CDR3 runs to 15 residues. From germline, CDR1 is MNHNS and CDR2 SASEGT. Trimming took 1 base from V and 1 from J; bases not matched to a gene: 0. This CDR3 reads CASSEGTGNTGELFF. CDR3 sequence (DNA): TGTGCCAGCAGTGAAGGGACAGGGAACACCGGGGAGCTGTTTTTT.

The count of this clone is one. This chain joins TRBV19 and TRBJ2-1; possibly TRBD1 for D (5 bases). Germline CDR1 is LNHDA and CDR2 is SQIVND (reference sequence). The CDR3 consists of 12 residues. V lost 1 base to trimming and J lost 10 bases, with 8 bases between them. The CDR3 DNA follows: TGTGCCAGTAGTATAGTAAGGGGAGAGCAGTTCTTC. This codes for CASSIVRGEQFF.

The V gene is TRBV6-6, the J gene TRBJ2-1, with D perhaps matching TRBD1 or TRBD2 (6 bases each). This CDR3 is built from 14 residues. Trimming took 7 bases from V and 9 from J, leaving 19 bases between them. The V gene's germline CDR1 is MNHNY and CDR2 SVGAGI (reference sequence). CDR3 in amino acids: CASNFGIEGGEQFF. Here the CDR3 DNA reads TGTGCCAGCAATTTCGGGATCGAGGGGGGTGAGCAGTTCTTC.

The chain employs TRBV10-3 and TRBJ1-3; 9 nucleotides agree with TRBD1. Looked up from germline, CDR1 is ENHRY and CDR2 is SYGVKD. The CDR3 is 15 residues long. Losses at the gene ends were 5 bases for V and 4 bases for J; bases not matched to a gene: 6. CDR3 in amino acids: CAISKGGQGGNTIYF. The CDR3 region has the DNA TGTGCCATCAGTAAAGGGGGACAGGGAGGAAACACCATATATTTT.

J is TRBJ2-7 and V is TRBV11-3; TRBD1 agrees at 7 bases. V trimming: 5 bases; J trimming: 2 bases; junction bases outside the gene matches: 12. The CDR3 covers 16 residues. Germline V gene lookup returns CDR1 SGHNT and CDR2 YENEEA. The CDR3: CASSPGNRQGAYEQYF. DNA for the CDR3: TGTGCCAGCAGCCCGGGTAATAGACAGGGCGCCTACGAGCAGTACTTC.

Comments on this clone: Distinct nucleotide sequences in the sample also encode this CDR3. The V call is TRBV19, the J call TRBJ2-7, with a possible D match to TRBD1 (5 bases). This CDR3 comprises 13 residues. Trimming pared 5 bases from V and 2 bases from J, leaving 10 bases between. Germline loops: CDR1 LNHDA, CDR2 SQIVND (reference sequence). The CDR3 coding sequence is TGTGCCAGTAGTCTTGACAGCACCTACGAGCAGTACTTC. Protein: CASSLDSTYEQYF.

V gene TRBV5-4 combines with J gene TRBJ2-7; D remains ambiguous. V dropped 0 bases and J dropped 3 bases, with 4 bases sitting between them. CDR1 and CDR2 (germline): SGHNT, YYREEE (reference sequence). The CDR3 loop spans 12 amino acids. The CDR3, as DNA: TGTGCCAGCAGCTTGGACCTCTACGAGCAGTACTTC. As protein: CASSLDLYEQYF.

V gene TRBV5-1 combines with J gene TRBJ2-3, with a weak D call TRBD2 (6 bases). The CDR3 covers 15 residues. V lost 5 bases and J lost 2, with 15 bases in between. In germline, CDR1 is SGHRS, CDR2 YFSETQ. CDR3 sequence: CASREGWRDTDTQYF. The CDR3 nucleotides are TGCGCCAGCAGAGAGGGGTGGAGGGACACAGATACGCAGTATTTT.

V and J are TRBV9 and TRBJ2-3; 8 positions agree with TRBD1. CDR1 and CDR2 (germline): SGDLS, YYNGEE. The CDR3 is made up of 14 amino acids. J lost 2 bases, V lost 8 bases, and 7 bases had no gene match. As DNA, the CDR3 is TGTGCCAGTGGGGCAGGGGGCATCACAGATACGCAGTATTTT. Its translation: CASGAGGITDTQYF.

The chain is built from TRBV4-2 and TRBJ2-7; weak D call: TRBD2 (6 bases). Germline V gene data show CDR1 as LGHNA and CDR2 as YNFKEQ. The ends were cut back, 1 base at V and 6 bases at J, with 16 bases in the middle. CDR3 length equals 15 residues. For the CDR3, the DNA is TGTGCCAGCAGCCAAGGGACGGGAGTTGGCTCCGAGCAGTACTTC. It is translated as CASSQGTGVGSEQYF.

This chain links TRBV4-1 with TRBJ2-6; D is uncertain. Trimming cost V 2 bases and J 2 bases, with 13 bases left between them. The germline V gene has CDR1 MGHRA and CDR2 YSYEKL. This CDR3 has 17 amino acids. This CDR3 reads CASSQNVGSTGANVLTF. In nucleotides, the CDR3 is TGCGCCAGCAGCCAAAACGTCGGGTCTACTGGGGCCAACGTCCTGACTTTC.

This clone counts as medium-sized. The chain joins TRBV29-1 to TRBJ2-2, with 7 bases that match TRBD1. The CDR3 is 13 amino acids. V lost 6 bases to trimming and J lost 5 bases; unmatched junction nucleotides: 6. Germline loops: CDR1 SQVTM, CDR2 ANQGSEA. The CDR3 nucleotides are TGCAGCGTGCGGACAGGTCGAACCGGGGAGCTGTTTTTT. Its translation is CSVRTGRTGELFF.

The V gene is TRBV7-9, the J gene TRBJ1-1, with 7 bases aligning to TRBD1. CDR3 length equals 15 residues. CDR1 is SEHNR and CDR2 is FQNEAQ in the germline V gene (reference sequence). Trimming at V came to 5 bases and at J to 3 bases, leaving 9 bases not matched to a gene. In nucleotides, the CDR3 is TGTGCCAGCAGCGAGACAGGGACGGGCCACACTGAAGCTTTCTTT. The encoded protein is CASSETGTGHTEAFF. The entire variable domain, with the rest obtained from reference TRBV7-9 and TRBJ1-1, is as follows: DTGVSQNPRHKITKRGQNVTFRCDPISEHNRLYWYRQTLGQGPEFLTYFQNEAQLEKSRLLSDRFSAERPKGSFSTLEIQRTEQGDSAMYLCASSETGTGHTEAFFGQGTRLTVV.